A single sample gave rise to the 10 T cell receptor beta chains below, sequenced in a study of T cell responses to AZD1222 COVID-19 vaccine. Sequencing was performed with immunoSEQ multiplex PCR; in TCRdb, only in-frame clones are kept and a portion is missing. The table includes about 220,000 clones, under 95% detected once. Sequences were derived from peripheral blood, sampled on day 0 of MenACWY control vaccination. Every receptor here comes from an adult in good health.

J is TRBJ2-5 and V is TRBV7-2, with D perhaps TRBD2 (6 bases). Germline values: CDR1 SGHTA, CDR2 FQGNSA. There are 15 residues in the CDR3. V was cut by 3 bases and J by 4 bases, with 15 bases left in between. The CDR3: CASSFVGGRTETQYF. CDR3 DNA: TGTGCCAGCAGCTTCGTTGGGGGGAGAACAGAGACCCAGTACTTC.

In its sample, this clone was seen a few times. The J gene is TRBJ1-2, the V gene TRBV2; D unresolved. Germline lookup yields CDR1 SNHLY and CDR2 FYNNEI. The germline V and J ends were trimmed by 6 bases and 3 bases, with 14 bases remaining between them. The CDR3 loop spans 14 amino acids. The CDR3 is CASSVRVEDYGYTF. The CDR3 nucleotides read TGTGCCAGCAGCGTCCGTGTGGAGGACTATGGCTACACCTTC.

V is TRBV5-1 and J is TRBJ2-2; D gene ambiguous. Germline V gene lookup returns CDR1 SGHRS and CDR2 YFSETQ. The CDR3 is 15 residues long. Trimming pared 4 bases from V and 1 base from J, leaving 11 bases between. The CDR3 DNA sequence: TGCGCCAGCAGCCCCTCCCAGGTGAACACCGGGGAGCTGTTTTTT. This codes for CASSPSQVNTGELFF.

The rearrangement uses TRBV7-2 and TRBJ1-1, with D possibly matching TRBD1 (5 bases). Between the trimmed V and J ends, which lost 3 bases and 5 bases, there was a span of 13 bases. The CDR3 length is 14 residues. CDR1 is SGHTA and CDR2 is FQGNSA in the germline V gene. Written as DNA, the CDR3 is TGTGCCAGCAGCTTGGAGACAGAGGGGACTGAAGCTTTCTTT. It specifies CASSLETEGTEAFF.

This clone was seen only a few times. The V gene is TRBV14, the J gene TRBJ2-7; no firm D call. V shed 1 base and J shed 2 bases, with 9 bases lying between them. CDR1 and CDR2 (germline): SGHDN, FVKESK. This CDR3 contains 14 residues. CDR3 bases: TGTGCCAGCAGCCAAGGACTCCCCCCCTACGAGCAGTACTTC. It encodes CASSQGLPPYEQYF.

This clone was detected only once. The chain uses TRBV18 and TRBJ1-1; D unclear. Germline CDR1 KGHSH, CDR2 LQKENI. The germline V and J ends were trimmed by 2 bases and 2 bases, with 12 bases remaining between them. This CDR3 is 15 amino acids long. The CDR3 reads CASSPASRGNTEAFF. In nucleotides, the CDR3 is TGTGCCAGCTCACCAGCTAGCCGAGGCAACACTGAAGCTTTCTTT.

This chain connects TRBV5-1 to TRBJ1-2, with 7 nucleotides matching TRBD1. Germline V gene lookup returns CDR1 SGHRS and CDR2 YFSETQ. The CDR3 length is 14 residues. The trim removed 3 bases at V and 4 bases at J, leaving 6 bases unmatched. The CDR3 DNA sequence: TGCGCCAGCAGCTGGGACAGCACCATCTATGGCTACACCTTC. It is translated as CASSWDSTIYGYTF.

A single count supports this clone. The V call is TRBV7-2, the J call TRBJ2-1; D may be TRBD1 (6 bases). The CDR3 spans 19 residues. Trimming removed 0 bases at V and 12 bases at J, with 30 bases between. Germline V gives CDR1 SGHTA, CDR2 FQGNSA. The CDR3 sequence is CASSLARRKGKWGPIGQFF. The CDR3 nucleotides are TGTGCCAGCAGCTTAGCAAGGCGAAAGGGAAAGTGGGGGCCAATCGGGCAGTTCTTC.

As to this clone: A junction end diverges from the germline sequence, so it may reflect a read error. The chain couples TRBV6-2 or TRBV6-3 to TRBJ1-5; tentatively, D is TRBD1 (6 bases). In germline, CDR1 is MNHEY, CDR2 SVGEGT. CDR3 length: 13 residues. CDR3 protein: CASTYRASQPQHF. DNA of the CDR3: TGTGCCAGCACTTACAGGGCTAGTCAGCCCCAGCATTTT.

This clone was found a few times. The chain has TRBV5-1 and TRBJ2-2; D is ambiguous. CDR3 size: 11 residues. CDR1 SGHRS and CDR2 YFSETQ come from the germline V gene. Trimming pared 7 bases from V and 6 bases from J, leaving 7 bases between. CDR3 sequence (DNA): TGCGCCAGCCGACAATCCGGGGAGCTGTTTTTT. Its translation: CASRQSGELFF. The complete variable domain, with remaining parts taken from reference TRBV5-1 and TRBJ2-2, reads KAGVTQTPRYLIKTRGQQVTLSCSPISGHRSVSWYQQTPGQGLQFLFEYFSETQRNKGNFPGRFSGRQFSNSRSEMNVSTLELGDSALYLCASRQSGELFFGEGSRLTVL.